The subject of this entry is one T cell receptor beta chain. Original analysis: Amplification of reference gene primers was used by the study to estimate nucleated cell counts. Profiling relied on immunoSEQ multiplex PCR, and the TCRdb table lists in-frame clones only, not all of them. V and J calls and clone size are as listed in that table; D and trimming were resolved from the DNA. The table shows 70,000 or so clones, with around nine tenths occurring only once. The germline gives CDR1 SGDLS, CDR2 YYNGEE. This CDR3 contains 14 residues. V shed 2 bases and J 7 bases; nucleotides not matched to a gene: 5. This entry is derived from a study of blood T cell repertoires in COVID-19. Study-wide context: Specimens from acute and convalescent COVID-19 originated in the United States, Italy and Spain. Nucleic acid was either cDNA or gDNA, and it came from T cells, B-cell-depleted T cells, or PBMCs.

The chain couples TRBV9 to TRBJ2-7; 11 bases match TRBD2. This sequence was found in a human donor in a cohort sampled during active COVID-19. What was sequenced was peripheral blood. The CDR3 sequence is CASSVGLAGVEQYF. For the CDR3, the DNA is TGTGCCAGCAGCGTTGGACTAGCGGGCGTTGAGCAGTACTTC.